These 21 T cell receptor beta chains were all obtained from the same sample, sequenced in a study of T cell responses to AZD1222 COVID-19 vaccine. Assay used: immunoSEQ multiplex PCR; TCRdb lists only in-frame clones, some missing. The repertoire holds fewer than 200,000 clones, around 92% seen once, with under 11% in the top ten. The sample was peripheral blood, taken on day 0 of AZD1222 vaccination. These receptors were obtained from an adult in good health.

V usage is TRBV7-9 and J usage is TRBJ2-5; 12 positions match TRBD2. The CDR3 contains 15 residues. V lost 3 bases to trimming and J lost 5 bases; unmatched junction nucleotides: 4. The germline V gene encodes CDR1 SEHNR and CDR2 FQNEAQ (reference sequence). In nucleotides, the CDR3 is TGTGCCAGCAGCTTGGGACTAGCGGGCAAGGAGACCCAGTACTTC. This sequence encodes CASSLGLAGKETQYF.

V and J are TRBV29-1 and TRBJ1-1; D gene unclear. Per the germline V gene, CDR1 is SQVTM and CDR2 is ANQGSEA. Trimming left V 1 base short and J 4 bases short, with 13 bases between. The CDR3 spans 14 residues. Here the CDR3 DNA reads TGCAGCGTTGAAGGAGTCTTTTCTGGCACTGAAGCTTTCTTT. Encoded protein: CSVEGVFSGTEAFF.

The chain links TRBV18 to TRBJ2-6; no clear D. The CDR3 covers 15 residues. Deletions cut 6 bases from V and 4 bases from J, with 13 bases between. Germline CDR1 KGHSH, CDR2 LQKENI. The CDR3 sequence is CASSPDQIGANVLTF. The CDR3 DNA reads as TGTGCCAGCTCTCCCGATCAGATAGGGGCCAACGTCCTGACTTTC.

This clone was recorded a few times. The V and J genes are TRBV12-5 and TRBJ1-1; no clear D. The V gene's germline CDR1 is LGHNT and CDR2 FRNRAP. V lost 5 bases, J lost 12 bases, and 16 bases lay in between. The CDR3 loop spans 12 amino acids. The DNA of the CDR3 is TGTGCTAGTGGTCCGCCCGTAGGCATAACTTTCTTT. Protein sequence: CASGPPVGITFF.

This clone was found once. The CDR3 protein is CASSLYKDNEQFF. Here the CDR3 DNA reads TGCGCCAGCAGCTTGTATAAGGACAATGAGCAGTTCTTC. This rearrangement joins TRBV5-1 to TRBJ2-1; D is unclear. Trimming stripped 1 base from V and 5 bases from J, with 7 bases between. Germline values: CDR1 SGHRS, CDR2 YFSETQ. This CDR3 comprises 13 residues.

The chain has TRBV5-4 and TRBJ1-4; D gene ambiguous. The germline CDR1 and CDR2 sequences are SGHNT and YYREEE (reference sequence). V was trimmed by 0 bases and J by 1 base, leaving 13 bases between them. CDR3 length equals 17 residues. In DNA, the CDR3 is TGTGCCAGCAGCTTGGGAGGTCGGGGTGGAACTAATGAAAAACTGTTTTTT. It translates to CASSLGGRGGTNEKLFF.

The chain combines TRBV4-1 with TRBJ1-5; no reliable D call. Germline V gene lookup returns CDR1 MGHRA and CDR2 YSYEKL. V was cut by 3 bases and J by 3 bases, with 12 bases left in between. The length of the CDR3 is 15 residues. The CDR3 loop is CASSQGWAPNQPQHF. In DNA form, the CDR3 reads TGCGCCAGCAGCCAGGGTTGGGCTCCCAATCAGCCCCAGCATTTT.

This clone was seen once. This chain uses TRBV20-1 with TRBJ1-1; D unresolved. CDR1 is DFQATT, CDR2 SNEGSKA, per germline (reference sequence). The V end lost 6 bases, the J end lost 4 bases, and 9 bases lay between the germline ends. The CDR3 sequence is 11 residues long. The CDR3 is CSAGPRTEAFF. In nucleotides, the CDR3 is TGCAGTGCGGGTCCCCGCACTGAAGCTTTCTTT.

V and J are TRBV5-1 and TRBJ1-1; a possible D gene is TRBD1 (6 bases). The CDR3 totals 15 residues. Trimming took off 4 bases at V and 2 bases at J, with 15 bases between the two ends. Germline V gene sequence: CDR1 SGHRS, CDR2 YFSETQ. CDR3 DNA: TGCGCCAGCAGCGAAGCCAGGGGACTAAACACTGAAGCTTTCTTT. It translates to CASSEARGLNTEAFF.

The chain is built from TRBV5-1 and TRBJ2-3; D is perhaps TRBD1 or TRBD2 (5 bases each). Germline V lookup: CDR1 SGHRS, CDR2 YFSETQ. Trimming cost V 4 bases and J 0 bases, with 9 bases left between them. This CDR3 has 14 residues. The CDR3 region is CASSPGPSTDTQYF. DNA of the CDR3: TGCGCCAGCAGCCCGGGACCTAGCACAGATACGCAGTATTTT.

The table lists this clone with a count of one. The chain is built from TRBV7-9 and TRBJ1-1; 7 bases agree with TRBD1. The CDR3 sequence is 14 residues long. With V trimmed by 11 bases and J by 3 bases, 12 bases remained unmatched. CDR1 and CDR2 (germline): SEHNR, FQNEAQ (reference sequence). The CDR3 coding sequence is TGTGCCCTTGGGGGCAGGGGGGTTTACACTGAAGCTTTCTTT. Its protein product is CALGGRGVYTEAFF.

The CDR3 is CASSLDWGDTEAFF. The CDR3 DNA sequence: TGTGCCAGCAGCTTGGATTGGGGCGACACTGAAGCTTTCTTT. The J gene is TRBJ1-1, the V gene TRBV5-6, with D possibly TRBD1 on 5 matching bases. CDR3 size: 14 residues. V gave up 0 bases and J gave up 3 bases, with 9 bases separating them. Germline CDR1 reads SGHDT; CDR2 reads YYEEEE. The whole variable domain, filled in from reference TRBV5-6 and TRBJ1-1, reads DAGVTQSPTHLIKTRGQQVTLRCSPKSGHDTVSWYQQALGQGPQFIFQYYEEEERQRGNFPDRFSGHQFPNYSSELNVNALLLGDSALYLCASSLDWGDTEAFFGQGTRLTVV.

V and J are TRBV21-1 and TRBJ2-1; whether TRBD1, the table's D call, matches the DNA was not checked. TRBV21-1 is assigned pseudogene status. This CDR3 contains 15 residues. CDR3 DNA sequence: TGTGCCAGCAGGGACAGACCACAACCTTACAATGAGCAGTTCTTC. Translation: CASRDRPQPYNEQFF.

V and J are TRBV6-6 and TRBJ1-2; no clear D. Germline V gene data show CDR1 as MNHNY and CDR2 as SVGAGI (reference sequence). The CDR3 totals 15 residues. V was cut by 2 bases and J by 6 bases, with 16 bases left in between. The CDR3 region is CASSYLAMRENGYTF. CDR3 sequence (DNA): TGTGCCAGCAGTTACCTCGCGATGAGGGAGAATGGCTACACCTTC.

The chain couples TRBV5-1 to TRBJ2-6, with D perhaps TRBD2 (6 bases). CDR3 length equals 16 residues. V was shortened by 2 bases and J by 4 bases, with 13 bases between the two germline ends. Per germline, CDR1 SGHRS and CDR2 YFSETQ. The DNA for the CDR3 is TGCGCCAGCAGCTTCCGCGGGAATTCCGGGGCCAACGTCCTGACTTTC. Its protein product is CASSFRGNSGANVLTF. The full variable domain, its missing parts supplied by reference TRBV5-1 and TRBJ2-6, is KAGVTQTPRYLIKTRGQQVTLSCSPISGHRSVSWYQQTPGQGLQFLFEYFSETQRNKGNFPGRFSGRQFSNSRSEMNVSTLELGDSALYLCASSFRGNSGANVLTFGAGSRLTVL.

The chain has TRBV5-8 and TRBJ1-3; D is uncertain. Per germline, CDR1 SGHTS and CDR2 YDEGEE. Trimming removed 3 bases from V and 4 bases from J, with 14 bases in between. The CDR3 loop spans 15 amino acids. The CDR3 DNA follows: TGTGCCAGCAGCTACCCAGGTTTCTCGGGAAACACCATATATTTT. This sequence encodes CASSYPGFSGNTIYF. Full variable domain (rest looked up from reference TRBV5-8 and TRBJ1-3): EAGVTQSPTHLIKTRGQQATLRCSPISGHTSVYWYQQALGLGLQFLLWYDEGEERNRGNFPPRFSGRQFPNYSSELNVNALELEDSALYLCASSYPGFSGNTIYFGEGSWLTVV.

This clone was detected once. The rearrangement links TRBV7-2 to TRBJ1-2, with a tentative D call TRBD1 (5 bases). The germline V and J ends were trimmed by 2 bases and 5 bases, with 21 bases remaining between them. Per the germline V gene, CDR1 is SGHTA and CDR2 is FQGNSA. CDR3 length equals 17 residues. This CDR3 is CASSLRGTVPGVYGYTF. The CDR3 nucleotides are TGTGCCAGCAGCTTAAGGGGTACGGTCCCCGGTGTTTATGGCTACACCTTC. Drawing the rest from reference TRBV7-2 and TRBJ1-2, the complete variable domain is GAGVSQSPSNKVTEKGKDVELRCDPISGHTALYWYRQSLGQGLEFLIYFQGNSAPDKSGLPSDRFSAERTGGSVSTLTIQRTQQEDSAVYLCASSLRGTVPGVYGYTFGSGTRLTVV.

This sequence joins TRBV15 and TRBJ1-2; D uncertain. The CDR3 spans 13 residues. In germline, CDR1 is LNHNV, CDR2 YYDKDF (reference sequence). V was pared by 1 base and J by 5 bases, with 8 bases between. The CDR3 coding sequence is TGTGCCACCAGCAGAGGACCAGAATATGGCTACACCTTC. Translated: CATSRGPEYGYTF.

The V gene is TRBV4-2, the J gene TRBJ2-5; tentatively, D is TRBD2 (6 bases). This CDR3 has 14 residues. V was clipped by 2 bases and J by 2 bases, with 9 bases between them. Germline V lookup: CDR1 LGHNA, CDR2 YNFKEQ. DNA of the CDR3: TGTGCCAGCAGCCAACGCGGACTACAAGAGACCCAGTACTTC. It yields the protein CASSQRGLQETQYF.

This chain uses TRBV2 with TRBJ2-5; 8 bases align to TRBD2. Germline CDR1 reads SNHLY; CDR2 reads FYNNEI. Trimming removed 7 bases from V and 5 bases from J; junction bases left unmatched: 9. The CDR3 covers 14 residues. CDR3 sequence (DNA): TGTGCCAGCACCGCCGGGGGGGGGTTGGAGACCCAGTACTTC. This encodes CASTAGGGLETQYF.

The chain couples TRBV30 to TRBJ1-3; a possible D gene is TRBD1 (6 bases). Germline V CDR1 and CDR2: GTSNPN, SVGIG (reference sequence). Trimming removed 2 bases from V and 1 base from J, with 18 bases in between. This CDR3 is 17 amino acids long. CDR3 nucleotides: TGTGCCTGGAGTCACGCGGGACACCCTGGATCTGGAAACACCATATATTTT. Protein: CAWSHAGHPGSGNTIYF. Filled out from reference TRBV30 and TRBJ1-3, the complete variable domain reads SQTIHQWPATLVQPVGSPLSLECTVEGTSNPNLYWYRQAAGRGLQLLFYSVGIGQISSEVPQNLSASRPQDRQFILSSKKLLLSDSGFYLCAWSHAGHPGSGNTIYFGEGSWLTVV.